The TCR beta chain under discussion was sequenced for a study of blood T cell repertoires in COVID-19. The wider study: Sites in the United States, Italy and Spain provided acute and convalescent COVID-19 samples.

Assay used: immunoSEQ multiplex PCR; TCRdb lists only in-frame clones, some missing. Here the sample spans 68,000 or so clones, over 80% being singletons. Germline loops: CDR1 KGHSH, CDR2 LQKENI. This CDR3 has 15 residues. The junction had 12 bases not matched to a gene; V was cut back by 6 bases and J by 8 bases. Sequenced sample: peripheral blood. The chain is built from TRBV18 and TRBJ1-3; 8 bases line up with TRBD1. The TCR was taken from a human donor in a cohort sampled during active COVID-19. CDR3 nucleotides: TGTGCCAGCTCTCCCGGACAGGGCCAAGGGGACACCATATATTTT. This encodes CASSPGQGQGDTIYF.